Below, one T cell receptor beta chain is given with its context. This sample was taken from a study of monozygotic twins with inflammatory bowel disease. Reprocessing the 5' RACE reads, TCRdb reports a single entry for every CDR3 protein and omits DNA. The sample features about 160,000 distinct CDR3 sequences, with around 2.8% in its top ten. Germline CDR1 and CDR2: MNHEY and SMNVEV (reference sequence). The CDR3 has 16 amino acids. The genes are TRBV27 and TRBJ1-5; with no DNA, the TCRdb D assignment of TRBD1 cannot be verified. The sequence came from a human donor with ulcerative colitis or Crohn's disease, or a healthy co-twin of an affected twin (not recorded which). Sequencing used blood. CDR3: CASSLSGFPSNQPQHF.